This is a list of T cell receptor beta chains from one sample in a study of shared clonotypes between healthy human individuals. Profiled with immunoSEQ multiplex PCR; TCRdb holds only in-frame clones, not every one. The top ten hold around 12% of the sample, which has around 530,000 clones, roughly 79% seen once. Sequencing was carried out using PBMCs. The source is a woman in her 40s in good health. Some clones in this sample may be carry-over from other donors' samples. CDR3s include the opening cysteine and the closing phenylalanine or tryptophan. The D gene is left open where the match is weak.

v_call	j_call	d_call	cdr3_aa
TRBV5-1	TRBJ2-5	-	CASSHGTAVQETQYF
TRBV28	TRBJ1-2	-	CASTRAAVRNYGYTF
TRBV14	TRBJ2-5	-	CASSPHQETQYF
TRBV5-1	TRBJ2-5	TRBD1	CASSSDREETQYF
TRBV19	TRBJ1-5	-	CASSPTRGGHQPQHF
TRBV7-6	TRBJ2-7	-	CASSLAGGPVYEQYF
TRBV30	TRBJ1-3	-	CAWSVSGNTIYF
TRBV13	TRBJ2-3	-	CASSLGGLATTTDTQYF
TRBV5-1	TRBJ2-7	TRBD1	CASSRDRVGEQYF
TRBV7-2	TRBJ2-7	-	CASSSDTGNEQYF
TRBV2	TRBJ1-2	-	CASTYNPTAGGYGYTF
TRBV7-6	TRBJ1-2	TRBD1	CASSLNRQGDGYTF
TRBV5-1	TRBJ2-7	-	CASSLNPTTGGYEQYF
TRBV6-1	TRBJ1-1	-	CASKSRSDTEAFF
TRBV7-7	TRBJ2-2	-	CASSLGVRDWNTGELFF
TRBV29-1	TRBJ2-7	TRBD1	CSAGDSYEQYF
TRBV19	TRBJ1-5	-	CASVLRGTNQPQHF
TRBV4-1	TRBJ1-5	TRBD1	CASNTLHRQGDQPQHF
TRBV27	TRBJ2-7	TRBD2	CASSLGIAGAYEQYF
TRBV4-1	TRBJ2-1	-	CASSPRRGSYNEQFF
TRBV6-1	TRBJ1-5	-	CASSDPIEGGIGNQPQHF
TRBV10-1	TRBJ2-3	-	CASPNTQYF
TRBV13	TRBJ1-1	-	CASSERGSNTEAFF
TRBV7-9	TRBJ2-1	-	CASSPGGVEQFF
TRBV19	TRBJ2-3	TRBD2	CASSPKRERTDTQYF
TRBV4-3	TRBJ2-7	TRBD2	CASGHRGEYEQYF
TRBV2	TRBJ1-3	TRBD1	CASGTGIGNTIYF
TRBV14	TRBJ1-5	-	CASSQDGGQPQHF
TRBV19	TRBJ2-1	-	CASSITPAGQSEQFF
TRBV18	TRBJ1-2	-	CASSPPGGIYGYTF
TRBV29-1	TRBJ2-1	TRBD2	CSVGASGTYNEQFF
TRBV4-1	TRBJ2-3	TRBD2	CASSQRTSGADTQYF
TRBV5-1	TRBJ2-5	TRBD2	CASSLARVLGRETQHF
TRBV20-1	TRBJ1-1	-	CSASSAQAFF
TRBV29-1	TRBJ2-3	TRBD2	CSAEAGADTQYF
TRBV9	TRBJ2-2	TRBD1	CASSVNRGTPLDTGELFF
TRBV4-1	TRBJ2-1	-	CASSQETPSASYNEQFF
TRBV5-1	TRBJ2-7	TRBD2	CASSLGAGGPISYEQYF
TRBV2	TRBJ2-5	-	CASSPRERETQYF
TRBV4-3	TRBJ2-2	-	CASSQVGGFTGELFF
TRBV2	TRBJ2-7	TRBD2	CASRESQATGGPWTYEQYF
TRBV9	TRBJ2-1	TRBD2	CASSPRRTSHGNEQFF
TRBV10-3	TRBJ1-2	-	CAIGFGYGYTF
TRBV5-8	TRBJ2-7	TRBD2	CATPLREYDYEQYF
TRBV28	TRBJ1-5	TRBD1	CASRQGRQPQHF
TRBV28	TRBJ1-1	-	CASSFRGTLNTEAFF
TRBV13	TRBJ2-5	-	CASSPRTKETQYF
TRBV7-2	TRBJ1-1	-	CASSTRVQNTEAFF
TRBV7-3	TRBJ1-1	-	CASSFTGRMGEAFF
TRBV28	TRBJ2-6	TRBD1	CASSSHRGQGISGANVLTF
TRBV4-1	TRBJ1-1	TRBD1	CASSPRGTSMNTEAFF
TRBV9	TRBJ2-1	TRBD2	CASSVGRLAVDEQFF
TRBV5-1	TRBJ1-1	-	CASSPGEGGTEAFF
TRBV19	TRBJ1-2	-	CASSIAPKINYGYTF
TRBV2	TRBJ1-2	TRBD1	CARGGQTYGYTF
TRBV6-4	TRBJ1-2	-	CASSDTPDGLYGYTF
TRBV18	TRBJ1-1	-	CASSPQGFPEAFF
TRBV4-1	TRBJ2-7	-	CASSQSSGGTYEQYF
TRBV5-6	TRBJ2-4	-	CASSLPTTGAKNIQYF
TRBV2	TRBJ2-5	-	CASSEQEETQYF